The 30 T cell receptor beta chains below come from one sample, sequenced in a study of siplizumab effects on memory and regulatory T cells. Data came from immunoSEQ multiplex PCR; TCRdb stores just in-frame clones and leaves some out. The sample includes 100,000 or so clones, just over 90% of them seen just once. The sequencing input was CD4+ T cells sorted from blood. These receptors all stem from a human donor in good health.

The V call is TRBV6-5, the J call TRBJ2-7, with D tentatively TRBD2 (5 bases). Trimming cost V 8 bases and J 12 bases, with 20 bases left between them. Germline V CDR1 and CDR2: MNHEY, SVGAGI. The CDR3 runs 12 residues. CDR3: CASGILEGVRYF. The CDR3 DNA reads TGTGCCAGCGGGATACTCGAGGGAGTAAGGTACTTC.

The rearrangement joins TRBV2 to TRBJ2-4; D may be TRBD2 (7 bases). This CDR3 has 12 amino acids. Trimming removed 7 bases at V and 6 bases at J, with 10 bases between. Germline V gives CDR1 SNHLY, CDR2 FYNNEI. CDR3 in amino acids: CASKGEGNIQYF. The CDR3 region has the DNA TGTGCCAGCAAGGGGGAGGGAAACATTCAGTACTTC. Full variable domain (remainder filled in from reference TRBV2 and TRBJ2-4): EPEVTQTPSHQVTQMGQEVILRCVPISNHLYFYWYRQILGQKVEFLVSFYNNEISEKSEIFDDQFSVERPDGSNFTLKIRSTKLEDSAMYFCASKGEGNIQYFGAGTRLSVL.

This chain uses TRBV30 with TRBJ2-7; D not resolved. V gave up 1 base and J gave up 7 bases, with 8 bases separating them. CDR1 and CDR2 (germline): GTSNPN, SVGIG (reference sequence). CDR3 length equals 11 residues. The CDR3 nucleotides read TGTGCCTGGAGTGCCATTCGGGAGCAGTACTTC. As protein: CAWSAIREQYF.

This chain links TRBV5-1 with TRBJ2-3, with TRBD2 matching 8 bases. Germline-derived CDR1 and CDR2 are SGHRS and YFSETQ. The CDR3 totals 14 residues. V shed 3 bases and J 5 bases; nucleotides not matched to a gene: 5. DNA for the CDR3: TGCGCCAGCAGCTCAAGACTAGCGATAGATACGCAGTATTTT. Its translation is CASSSRLAIDTQYF.

V is TRBV9 and J is TRBJ2-1; no clear D. CDR3 size: 13 residues. Germline V gene lookup returns CDR1 SGDLS and CDR2 YYNGEE. The V end lost 4 bases, the J end lost 0 bases, and 5 bases lay between the germline ends. The CDR3 nucleotides are TGTGCCAGCAGCCCGTCCTCCTACAATGAGCAGTTCTTC. Amino acid sequence: CASSPSSYNEQFF.

J is TRBJ2-3 and V is TRBV6-1; possibly TRBD2 for D (7 bases). CDR1 and CDR2 from the germline V gene are MNHNS and SASEGT. V lost 2 bases to trimming and J lost 4 bases, with 10 bases between them. The CDR3 has 14 residues. The CDR3 nucleotides read TGTGCCAGCAGTGAACGAGGGGGGGCAGATACGCAGTATTTT. Translation: CASSERGGADTQYF.

This rearrangement joins TRBV6-5 to TRBJ1-1; 9 bases are a match to TRBD1. V gave up 5 bases and J gave up 4 bases; unmatched junction bases: 2. The CDR3 is 13 amino acids. Germline V gene sequence: CDR1 MNHEY, CDR2 SVGAGI. This CDR3 reads CASSQTGGTEAFF. The CDR3 bases are TGTGCCAGCAGTCAGACAGGGGGCACTGAAGCTTTCTTT.

The chain joins TRBV5-1 to TRBJ2-5; a possible D gene is TRBD1 (5 bases). Germline V CDR1 and CDR2: SGHRS, YFSETQ. The V and J ends lost 3 bases and 0 bases respectively, with 9 bases between them. CDR3 length: 14 residues. CDR3 residues: CASSYRQNQETQYF. In DNA form, the CDR3 reads TGCGCCAGCAGCTACCGACAGAACCAAGAGACCCAGTACTTC.

This chain uses TRBV30 with TRBJ1-2, with a tentative D call TRBD1 (6 bases). Trimming pared 8 bases from V and 4 bases from J, leaving 17 bases between. Germline values: CDR1 GTSNPN, CDR2 SVGIG (reference sequence). The CDR3 covers 13 residues. The CDR3 DNA follows: TGTGCCGGCAACAGGGATCATAGCTATGGCTACACCTTC. Protein: CAGNRDHSYGYTF.

The chain employs TRBV18 and TRBJ2-4; 9 bases align to TRBD1. The CDR3 loop spans 17 amino acids. From germline, CDR1 is KGHSH and CDR2 LQKENI. With V trimmed by 3 bases and J by 6 bases, 12 bases remained unmatched. The CDR3 bases are TGTGCCAGCTCACCTTCCGTGGGGACAGGGAAGCCAAACATTCAGTACTTC. This codes for CASSPSVGTGKPNIQYF.

This clone was observed once. The rearrangement links TRBV4-1 to TRBJ1-1, with no clear D. V lost 1 base to trimming and J lost 1 base, with 10 bases between them. Per the germline V gene, CDR1 is MGHRA and CDR2 is YSYEKL. The CDR3 spans 15 residues. CDR3 bases: TGCGCCAGCAGCCAAGTAGGCAAAAAGAACACTGAAGCTTTCTTT. Amino acids: CASSQVGKKNTEAFF.

J is TRBJ2-7 and V is TRBV5-1; perhaps TRBD1 as D (5 bases). The germline V gene encodes CDR1 SGHRS and CDR2 YFSETQ. The CDR3 consists of 13 residues. Deletions cut 6 bases from V and 2 bases from J, with 12 bases between. The CDR3 DNA follows: TGCGCCAGCACACCAGGGAAAGCCTACGAGCAGTACTTC. Encoded protein: CASTPGKAYEQYF.

This clone was recorded once. The CDR3 region is CASSTHGTSGPYEQYF. CDR3 nucleotide sequence: TGTGCCAGTAGTACCCACGGGACTAGCGGGCCTTACGAGCAGTACTTC. The V call is TRBV19, the J call TRBJ2-7, with TRBD2 matching over 12 bases. Losses at the gene ends were 4 bases for V and 4 bases for J; bases not matched to a gene: 8. CDR1 is LNHDA and CDR2 is SQIVND in the germline V gene (reference sequence). This CDR3 is 16 amino acids long.

The chain recombines TRBV30 with TRBJ2-7; D might be TRBD1 or TRBD2, each matching 5 bases. V shed 3 bases and J shed 6 bases, with 18 bases lying between them. CDR3 length: 14 residues. Per the germline V gene, CDR1 is GTSNPN and CDR2 is SVGIG (reference sequence). The CDR3 region is CAWRGPMWLSEQYF. CDR3 bases: TGTGCCTGGAGGGGACCCATGTGGCTATCCGAGCAGTACTTC.

V is TRBV11-3 and J is TRBJ2-2, with D hard to call. The CDR3 is 17 residues long. Trimming shortened V by 2 bases and J by 1 base, and 14 bases separated the two germline ends. Germline assignment: CDR1 SGHNT and CDR2 YENEEA. DNA for the CDR3: TGTGCCAGCAGCTTACCCGCCGGACGGGTGAACACCGGGGAGCTGTTTTTT. Translated: CASSLPAGRVNTGELFF.

The chain joins TRBV5-1 to TRBJ2-7; D not resolved. CDR1 is SGHRS, CDR2 YFSETQ, per germline. Trimming removed 0 bases at V and 0 bases at J, with 4 bases between. The CDR3 has 13 residues. This CDR3 reads CASSLELSYEQYF. CDR3 sequence (DNA): TGCGCCAGCAGCTTGGAACTCTCCTACGAGCAGTACTTC.

The rearrangement uses TRBV5-6 and TRBJ2-2; D is uncertain. Looked up from germline, CDR1 is SGHDT and CDR2 is YYEEEE. The CDR3 has 14 amino acids. V was shortened by 0 bases and J by 1 base, with 4 bases between the two germline ends. The CDR3 loop reads CASSLVWNTGELFF. The CDR3 DNA is TGTGCCAGCAGCTTGGTTTGGAACACCGGGGAGCTGTTTTTT.

This rearrangement joins TRBV4-1 to TRBJ1-1, with a weak D call TRBD1 (6 bases). The V gene lost 3 bases and the J gene lost 1 base, with 6 bases spanning the gap. There are 13 residues in the CDR3. Germline values: CDR1 MGHRA, CDR2 YSYEKL. This CDR3 is CASSQTGNTEAFF. The CDR3 nucleotides are TGCGCCAGCAGCCAGACAGGGAACACTGAAGCTTTCTTT.

The gene calls are TRBV30 and TRBJ1-6, with TRBD1 as a possible D gene (6 bases). Looked up from germline, CDR1 is GTSNPN and CDR2 is SVGIG (reference sequence). Deletions cut 0 bases from V and 6 bases from J, with 12 bases between. The CDR3 totals 15 residues. CDR3: CAWSVTGFANSPLHF. The CDR3 DNA is TGTGCCTGGAGTGTAACAGGGTTCGCTAATTCACCCCTCCACTTT.

V is TRBV30 and J is TRBJ2-3, with D perhaps TRBD1 (7 bases). CDR1 GTSNPN and CDR2 SVGIG come from the germline V gene (reference sequence). The CDR3 has 13 residues. The V end was cut by 3 bases, the J end by 7 bases, with 14 bases between. The CDR3 DNA follows: TGTGCCTGGAGAGCAGGGGGGAATAATACGCAGTATTTT. Translation gives CAWRAGGNNTQYF. The variable domain in full, completed from reference TRBV30 and TRBJ2-3, reads SQTIHQWPATLVQPVGSPLSLECTVEGTSNPNLYWYRQAAGRGLQLLFYSVGIGQISSEVPQNLSASRPQDRQFILSSKKLLLSDSGFYLCAWRAGGNNTQYFGPGTRLTVL.

The chain employs TRBV19 and TRBJ2-7; D gene ambiguous. This CDR3 region has 16 residues. The germline gives CDR1 LNHDA, CDR2 SQIVND (reference sequence). V was cut by 3 bases and J by 0 bases, with 15 bases left in between. The CDR3 here is CASSIAGTLTSYEQYF. The CDR3 nucleotides read TGTGCCAGTAGTATTGCTGGAACTCTAACCTCCTACGAGCAGTACTTC.

This sequence joins TRBV30 and TRBJ1-5; 7 bases match TRBD1. The CDR3 sequence is 17 residues long. The germline CDR1 and CDR2 sequences are GTSNPN and SVGIG (reference sequence). The trim removed 3 bases at V and 0 bases at J, leaving 11 bases unmatched. CDR3 DNA: TGTGCCTGGAGATCACAGGGGTTGGTTAGTAGCAATCAGCCCCAGCATTTT. Residues: CAWRSQGLVSSNQPQHF.

The rearrangement joins TRBV27 to TRBJ2-3; D is possibly TRBD1 (7 bases). This CDR3 spans 15 amino acids. Germline V gene data show CDR1 as MNHEY and CDR2 as SMNVEV (reference sequence). Trimming took 3 bases from V and 8 from J, leaving 18 bases between them. DNA of the CDR3: TGTGCCAGCAGTTTGGGAGGCCAAAGACAGGGTACGCAGTATTTT. As protein: CASSLGGQRQGTQYF.

The chain carries TRBV6-6 and TRBJ1-4; D not resolved. This CDR3 is built from 15 residues. V gave up 6 bases and J gave up 8 bases, with 19 bases separating them. Per the germline V gene, CDR1 is MNHNY and CDR2 is SVGAGI (reference sequence). CDR3 sequence (DNA): TGTGCCAGCAGCCCCCGACGGACGAGTGGGGAAAAACTGTTTTTT. Its protein is CASSPRRTSGEKLFF.

The chain has TRBV7-2 and TRBJ1-3, with D possibly being TRBD1 (5 bases). The CDR3 loop spans 15 amino acids. Germline V gene sequence: CDR1 SGHTA, CDR2 FQGNSA. V lost 5 bases, J lost 2 bases, and 13 bases lay in between. In DNA form, the CDR3 reads TGTGCCAGCAGCCAAGCCGGGGGGACTGGAAACACCATATATTTT. This gives the protein CASSQAGGTGNTIYF.

Written as DNA, the CDR3 is TGTGCCAGCAGCCCTCGACCGTACCAAGAGACCCAGTACTTC. It yields the protein CASSPRPYQETQYF. This rearrangement joins TRBV9 to TRBJ2-5; no reliable D call. The CDR3 runs 14 residues. V shed 4 bases and J shed 0 bases, with 10 bases lying between them. The germline V gene has CDR1 SGDLS and CDR2 YYNGEE.

The rearrangement uses TRBV6-5 and TRBJ2-1, with 11 bases aligning to TRBD2. The CDR3 is made up of 16 amino acids. With V trimmed by 0 bases and J by 3 bases, 1 base remained unmatched. Germline loops: CDR1 MNHEY, CDR2 SVGAGI. CDR3 loop: CASSYSTSGVYNEQFF. In DNA, the CDR3 is TGTGCCAGCAGTTACTCGACTAGCGGGGTCTACAATGAGCAGTTCTTC.

The V and J genes are TRBV11-3 and TRBJ2-1; no clear D. The CDR3 is 14 amino acids. CDR1 and CDR2 (germline): SGHNT, YENEEA. Between the trimmed V and J ends, which lost 4 bases and 5 bases, there was a span of 12 bases. The CDR3 region is CASSYSRLNNEQFF. The DNA of the CDR3 is TGTGCCAGCAGCTATAGCAGGCTAAACAATGAGCAGTTCTTC.

The chain carries TRBV5-5 and TRBJ1-1; TRBD1 is a possible D gene (5 bases). Deletions cut 2 bases from V and 1 base from J, with 6 bases between. Germline CDR1 SGHKS, CDR2 YYEKEE (reference sequence). The CDR3 loop spans 13 amino acids. CDR3 residues: CASSFDRNTEAFF. The DNA of the CDR3 is TGTGCCAGCAGCTTCGACAGGAACACTGAAGCTTTCTTT. Combining the CDR3 with reference TRBV5-5 and TRBJ1-1 gives the whole variable domain DAGVTQSPTHLIKTRGQQVTLRCSPISGHKSVSWYQQVLGQGPQFIFQYYEKEERGRGNFPDRFSARQFPNYSSELNVNALLLGDSALYLCASSFDRNTEAFFGQGTRLTVV.

The CDR3 spells CASSDRYTQYF. CDR3 DNA sequence: TGTGCCAGCAGTGACAGGTATACGCAGTATTTT. V and J are TRBV2 and TRBJ2-3; D is uncertain. From germline, CDR1 is SNHLY and CDR2 FYNNEI. The CDR3 runs to 11 residues. Trimming pared 3 bases from V and 7 bases from J, leaving 5 bases between.